The T cell receptor (beta chain) described here comes from a study of long-term antiretroviral therapy in people with HIV. Trimming cost V 5 bases and J 3 bases; bases outside gene matches: 7. CDR3 size: 14 residues. CDR1 is LNHNV, CDR2 YYDKDF, per germline (reference sequence). It was version v3.0 of the immunoSEQ assay that was run at survey level. Assay: immunoSEQ multiplex PCR; the TCRdb copy retains only in-frame clones and omits some. The sample holds tens of thousands of clones, approximately 88% seen once. The TCR comes from a man between 25 and 39 years old with HIV. The rearrangement links TRBV15 to TRBJ2-7; 7 nucleotides match TRBD1. Specimen: unsorted PBMCs, collected 2.8 years after starting antiretroviral therapy. The chain's CDR3 is CATSSGTDHYEQYF. As DNA, the CDR3 is TGTGCCACCAGCTCTGGGACAGACCACTACGAGCAGTACTTC.